The 18 T cell receptor beta chains presented below share a single source sample, sequenced in a study of blood T cell repertoires in COVID-19. The method was immunoSEQ multiplex PCR; TCRdb's version includes in-frame clones alone and lacks a portion of them. The sample has 85,000 to 90,000 clones; 86% are singletons. Sequencing was done on a sample of peripheral blood. These receptors originate from an elderly man with active or convalescent COVID-19.

The chain carries TRBV28 and TRBJ1-2, with D uncertain. V was cut by 1 base and J by 8 bases, with 8 bases left in between. The CDR3 spans 12 residues. The germline CDR1 and CDR2 sequences are MDHEN and SYDVKM. CDR3 DNA: TGTGCCAGCAGTTTATCTGCCACAGGCTACACCTTC. This gives the protein CASSLSATGYTF.

The chain combines TRBV7-8 with TRBJ2-5; TRBD1 matches 7 bases. The J segment lost 2 bases and the V segment lost 5 bases, leaving 8 bases of the junction unmatched. The CDR3 contains 15 residues. CDR1 and CDR2 (germline): SGHVS, FQNEAQ. CDR3 nucleotide sequence: TGTGCCAGCAGCGAGACCGGGACAGATCAAGAGACCCAGTACTTC. Protein product: CASSETGTDQETQYF.

The chain joins TRBV6-5 to TRBJ2-1; 11 positions agree with TRBD2. This CDR3 has 15 residues. After removal of 5 bases from V and 8 bases from J, the junction contained 8 bases not matched to a gene. CDR1 and CDR2 from the germline V gene are MNHEY and SVGAGI. DNA for the CDR3: TGTGCCAGCAGTCCATCTAGCGGGAGGCGCCATGAGCAGTTCTTC. Its protein is CASSPSSGRRHEQFF.

This clone was observed once. The chain combines TRBV4-2 with TRBJ2-5, with 12 bases fitting TRBD2. The CDR3 spans 16 residues. V trimming: 2 bases; J trimming: 0 bases; junction bases outside the gene matches: 1. CDR1 and CDR2 from the germline V gene are LGHNA and YNFKEQ. DNA for the CDR3: TGTGCCAGCAGCCAAAGGACTAGCGGGAACCAAGAGACCCAGTACTTC. Translated: CASSQRTSGNQETQYF.

V gene TRBV7-2 combines with J gene TRBJ1-2; D remains unclear. The length of the CDR3 is 17 residues. The V end lost 2 bases, the J end lost 0 bases, and 16 bases lay between the germline ends. Germline CDR1 SGHTA, CDR2 FQGNSA. The CDR3 protein is CASSLRRQAGTNYGYTF. CDR3 nucleotides: TGTGCCAGCAGCTTACGGCGCCAGGCCGGGACTAACTATGGCTACACCTTC.

V is TRBV24-1 and J is TRBJ2-1; possible D gene TRBD2, 6 bases. CDR3 length: 13 amino acids. Germline CDR1 is KGHDR and CDR2 is SFDVKD. Trimming removed 8 bases from V and 4 bases from J, with 11 bases in between. The CDR3 DNA sequence: TGTGCCACCACCTTAGCGGTTTACAATGAGCAGTTCTTC. It translates to CATTLAVYNEQFF.

The chain recombines TRBV30 with TRBJ2-1, with 8 bases fitting TRBD1. The length of the CDR3 is 14 residues. The V segment lost 5 bases and the J segment 8 bases; nucleotides outside the gene matches: 11. Looked up from germline, CDR1 is GTSNPN and CDR2 is SVGIG (reference sequence). The CDR3 loop is CAWGGTGVLDEQFF. CDR3 in DNA: TGTGCCTGGGGGGGGACAGGAGTTCTAGATGAGCAGTTCTTC.

V and J are TRBV9 and TRBJ1-2; 10 nucleotides align to TRBD1. The CDR3 spans 15 residues. J lost 3 bases, V lost 0 bases, and 2 bases had no gene match. Germline V gene lookup returns CDR1 SGDLS and CDR2 YYNGEE. The CDR3 bases are TGTGCCAGCAGCGTAGGGGGACAGGGGTACTATGGCTACACCTTC. It yields the protein CASSVGGQGYYGYTF. Looking up the rest from reference TRBV9 and TRBJ1-2 gives the full variable domain: DSGVTQTPKHLITATGQRVTLRCSPRSGDLSVYWYQQSLDQGLQFLIQYYNGEERAKGNILERFSAQQFPDLHSELNLSSLELGDSALYFCASSVGGQGYYGYTFGSGTRLTVV.

The CDR3 DNA sequence: TGTGCCAGCAGCCACCGGGACAGTTACTCTGGGGCCAACGTCCTGACTTTC. It specifies CASSHRDSYSGANVLTF. The V gene is TRBV3-1 (or the pseudogene TRBV3-2), the J gene TRBJ2-6; TRBD1 agrees at 7 bases. With 3 bases clipped from V and 0 bases from J, the junction kept 5 bases outside the gene matches. CDR1 and CDR2 from the germline V gene are LGHDT and YNNKEL (reference sequence). The CDR3 extends over 17 amino acids.

The chain links TRBV5-6 to TRBJ1-2, with no clear D. V dropped 0 bases and J dropped 8 bases, with 11 bases sitting between them. CDR1 SGHDT and CDR2 YYEEEE come from the germline V gene. The CDR3 consists of 13 residues. CDR3 nucleotide sequence: TGTGCCAGCAGCTTGGTTCAGGCAGAGGGCTACACCTTC. It codes for CASSLVQAEGYTF.

This chain links TRBV5-6 with TRBJ1-1; D may be TRBD1 (6 bases). Trimming shortened V by 4 bases and J by 2 bases, and 12 bases separated the two germline ends. The CDR3 spans 14 residues. Germline lookup yields CDR1 SGHDT and CDR2 YYEEEE. As DNA, the CDR3 is TGTGCCAGCAGCGACTTGGACAGCAACACTGAAGCTTTCTTT. Protein sequence: CASSDLDSNTEAFF.

This clone showed up just a few times. This rearrangement joins TRBV7-3 to TRBJ2-7, with 12 positions matching TRBD2. CDR1 is SGHTA and CDR2 is FQGTGA in the germline V gene. Unmatched junction bases numbered 12, after V lost 1 base and J lost 5 bases. This CDR3 region has 18 residues. In DNA, the CDR3 is TGTGCCAGCAGCTTAAGGGCGCCGGCCGGGACTAGCGGGCACGAGCAGTACTTC. Translating gives CASSLRAPAGTSGHEQYF.

This chain joins TRBV5-4 and TRBJ2-7; D unclear. The germline V gene has CDR1 SGHNT and CDR2 YYREEE (reference sequence). Trimming shortened V by 0 bases and J by 3 bases, and 7 bases separated the two germline ends. The CDR3 sequence is 13 residues long. Written as DNA, the CDR3 is TGTGCCAGCAGCTTGGAGCCGTACTACGAGCAGTACTTC. It codes for CASSLEPYYEQYF.

The chain couples TRBV25-1 to TRBJ1-2; 9 nucleotides agree with TRBD1. Germline V gene lookup returns CDR1 MGHDK and CDR2 SYGVNS. V shed 0 bases, J shed 11 bases, and the junction held 4 bases outside the gene matches. The CDR3 length is 13 residues. The chain's CDR3 is CASSEYKGTGYTF. DNA for the CDR3: TGTGCCAGCAGTGAATACAAGGGGACAGGGTACACCTTC.

The chain couples TRBV30 to TRBJ2-7, with 10 bases aligning to TRBD1. V dropped 3 bases and J dropped 6; count of bases not matched to a gene: 5. The length of the CDR3 is 13 residues. The V gene's germline CDR1 is GTSNPN and CDR2 SVGIG (reference sequence). The DNA for the CDR3 is TGTGCCTGGAGGGGACAGGGGTCAGGCGAGCAGTACTTC. This sequence encodes CAWRGQGSGEQYF.

The chain recombines TRBV19 with TRBJ2-3, with 9 bases that match TRBD1. The CDR3 totals 15 residues. CDR1 and CDR2 (germline): LNHDA, SQIVND (reference sequence). V was pared by 4 bases and J by 1 base, with 3 bases of the junction left unmatched. CDR3 DNA: TGTGCCAGTAGTAGCCGGACAGGGGGCACAGATACGCAGTATTTT. It yields the protein CASSSRTGGTDTQYF. Variable domain in full (rest from reference TRBV19 and TRBJ2-3): DGGITQSPKYLFRKEGQNVTLSCEQNLNHDAMYWYRQDPGQGLRLIYYSQIVNDFQKGDIAEGYSVSREKKESFPLTVTSAQKNPTAFYLCASSSRTGGTDTQYFGPGTRLTVL.

The CDR3 sequence: CASSLGVGRSYYGYTF. The CDR3, as DNA: TGCGCCAGCAGCTTGGGAGTTGGGAGAAGCTACTATGGCTACACCTTC. This chain uses TRBV5-1 with TRBJ1-2; no reliable D call. Germline V CDR1 and CDR2: SGHRS, YFSETQ. The V end lost 0 bases, the J end lost 3 bases, and 15 bases lay between the germline ends. The CDR3 spans 16 residues.

This clone showed up just once. This chain uses TRBV7-8 with TRBJ2-1; D possibly corresponds to TRBD2 (6 bases). The CDR3 length is 19 residues. Germline-derived CDR1 and CDR2 are SGHVS and FQNEAQ. The ends were cut back, 4 bases at V and 1 base at J, with 23 bases in the middle. CDR3 protein: CASSSWGVEAGFSYNEQFF. The CDR3 DNA is TGTGCCAGCAGCTCCTGGGGGGTGGAGGCCGGATTTTCCTACAATGAGCAGTTCTTC. Combining the CDR3 with reference TRBV7-8 and TRBJ2-1 gives the whole variable domain GAGVSQSPRYKVAKRGQDVALRCDPISGHVSLFWYQQALGQGPEFLTYFQNEAQLDKSGLPSDRFFAERPEGSVSTLKIQRTQQEDSAVYLCASSSWGVEAGFSYNEQFFGPGTRLTVL.